A single sample is the source of the 20 T cell receptor beta chains below, sequenced in a study of T cells in Graves' hyperthyroidism and ophthalmopathy. It was RNA transcripts that yielded the amplified TCR beta CDR3 regions. The HTBI primer set served for first-round RT-PCR of the TCR CDR3. Each CDR3 protein gets one entry after TCRdb re-called the multiplex PCR reads with MiXCR. Of around 620,000 distinct CDR3 sequences listed, about a sixth were seen once; the top ten hold over 3.5%. Sequencing was carried out using blood. Receptor source: a woman in her 30s with Graves' hyperthyroidism.

The chain recombines TRBV6-2 or TRBV6-3 with TRBJ2-7; no clear D. The CDR3 is 17 residues long. Trimming stripped 2 bases from V and 3 bases from J, with 20 bases between. From germline, CDR1 is MNHEY and CDR2 SVGEGT. The CDR3 nucleotides read TGTGCCAGCAGTTACCCAGACCTCGGAGCGCCTAACTACGAGCAGTACTTC. Residues: CASSYPDLGAPNYEQYF.

The gene calls are TRBV6-2 or TRBV6-3 and TRBJ2-3; D is possibly TRBD2 (6 bases). Trimming stripped 4 bases from V and 6 bases from J, with 11 bases between. Germline-derived CDR1 and CDR2 are MNHEY and SVGEGT. This CDR3 region has 13 residues. This CDR3 reads CASSWKGGDTQYF. CDR3 sequence (DNA): TGTGCCAGCAGTTGGAAGGGAGGTGATACGCAGTATTTT.

This clonotype was seen repeatedly, ten times or more. The chain is built from TRBV5-1 and TRBJ2-7; TRBD2 matches at 10 bases. The CDR3 has 16 residues. The germline gives CDR1 SGHRS, CDR2 YFSETQ. Unmatched junction bases numbered 10, after V lost 4 bases and J lost 3 bases. CDR3 residues: CASSDPTSGKNYEQYF. The CDR3 DNA reads TGCGCCAGCAGCGATCCCACTAGCGGGAAGAACTACGAGCAGTACTTC.

In this sample, this clonotype turned up many times. This chain links TRBV5-1 with TRBJ1-4, with D hard to call. The CDR3 is made up of 15 amino acids. Germline V gene lookup returns CDR1 SGHRS and CDR2 YFSETQ. V lost 0 bases to trimming and J lost 4 bases, with 10 bases between them. The CDR3 nucleotides read TGCGCCAGCAGCTTGGTTCCGGATTTTAATGAAAAACTGTTTTTT. Encoded protein: CASSLVPDFNEKLFF.

This clonotype was found many times. The rearrangement joins TRBV12-3 or TRBV12-4 to TRBJ2-1, with TRBD2 matching 7 bases. The CDR3 covers 15 residues. V was pared by 2 bases and J by 4 bases, with 5 bases of the junction left unmatched. The CDR3 bases are TGTGCCAGCAGTTTACCAGCGGGATCATACAATGAGCAGTTCTTC. This gives the protein CASSLPAGSYNEQFF.

The chain recombines TRBV6-1 with TRBJ2-3; D is perhaps TRBD2 (5 bases). CDR1 and CDR2 (germline): MNHNS, SASEGT. This CDR3 is built from 14 residues. The germline V and J ends were trimmed by 8 bases and 5 bases, with 17 bases remaining between them. The DNA of the CDR3 is TGTGCCAGCCGCTATTCTAGCTTAGGAGATACGCAGTATTTT. Amino acid sequence: CASRYSSLGDTQYF.

This clonotype was observed a few times. This chain joins TRBV29-1 and TRBJ1-1; TRBD1 might be the D (6 bases). Germline CDR1 and CDR2: SQVTM and ANQGSEA. This CDR3 is built from 12 residues. V was trimmed by 6 bases and J by 4 bases, leaving 12 bases between them. The CDR3 region is CSVRGVITEAFF. CDR3 coding DNA: TGCAGCGTCAGGGGCGTGATCACTGAAGCTTTCTTT.

This clonotype showed up many times. The rearrangement joins TRBV3-1 to TRBJ1-1, with a possible D match to TRBD1 (6 bases). V was shortened by 5 bases and J by 5 bases, with 18 bases between the two germline ends. The CDR3 extends over 15 amino acids. Germline-derived CDR1 and CDR2 are LGHDT and YNNKEL (reference sequence). The CDR3 DNA is TGTGCCAGCAGCTACCTAGGCGCAGGGGAAACTGAAGCTTTCTTT. This gives the protein CASSYLGAGETEAFF.

There are a few counts of this clonotype. V gene TRBV7-3 combines with J gene TRBJ2-3, with TRBD2 as a possible D gene (5 bases). The CDR3 is 13 residues long. CDR1 is SGHTA and CDR2 is FQGTGA in the germline V gene. Trimming left V 5 bases short and J 6 bases short, with 12 bases between. The CDR3 sequence: CASSASPGDTQYF. The CDR3 DNA reads TGTGCCAGCAGCGCCTCCCCGGGGGATACGCAGTATTTT.

The table lists this clonotype with a few counts. The chain couples TRBV7-2 to TRBJ2-3; D remains ambiguous. The CDR3 consists of 13 residues. Germline V lookup: CDR1 SGHTA, CDR2 FQGNSA. The V end lost 1 base, the J end lost 5 bases, and 7 bases lay between the germline ends. DNA of the CDR3: TGTGCCAGCAGCTTAGAGGAAGGAGATACGCAGTATTTT. Translating it yields CASSLEEGDTQYF.

This clonotype was detected many times. The chain links TRBV11-3 to TRBJ1-1, with TRBD1 identical over 7 bases. The germline CDR1 and CDR2 sequences are SGHNT and YENEEA. Losses at the gene ends were 6 bases for V and 4 bases for J; bases not matched to a gene: 14. CDR3 length: 16 amino acids. The CDR3 DNA is TGTGCCAGCAGACAAACAGGGGTCGGGATAAGCACTGAAGCTTTCTTT. Translating it yields CASRQTGVGISTEAFF.

V is TRBV20-1 and J is TRBJ1-4; 12 nucleotides match TRBD1. V dropped 6 bases and J dropped 3; count of bases not matched to a gene: 8. The length of the CDR3 is 16 residues. Germline V gives CDR1 DFQATT, CDR2 SNEGSKA (reference sequence). This chain's CDR3 is CSAPRDRGRANEKLFF. CDR3 in DNA: TGCAGTGCCCCCCGGGACAGGGGGCGGGCTAATGAAAAACTGTTTTTT.

This clonotype was found a few times. The chain couples TRBV11-2 to TRBJ1-1; TRBD1 aligns across 8 bases. The CDR3 sequence is 15 residues long. Germline CDR1 SGHAT, CDR2 FQNNGV. V shed 5 bases and J 1 base; nucleotides not matched to a gene: 6. The CDR3 reads CASSQGAGRNTEAFF. In DNA form, the CDR3 reads TGTGCCAGCAGCCAGGGGGCAGGGAGGAACACTGAAGCTTTCTTT.

CDR3 amino acids: CSARDDRERAQHF. CDR3 sequence (DNA): TGCAGTGCTAGAGACGACAGGGAGCGGGCCCAGCATTTT. The J gene is TRBJ1-5, the V gene TRBV20-1; 7 nucleotides line up with TRBD1. V lost 0 bases to trimming and J lost 11 bases; unmatched junction nucleotides: 7. The germline CDR1 and CDR2 sequences are DFQATT and SNEGSKA (reference sequence). This CDR3 is 13 amino acids long.

This clonotype was observed many times. The gene calls are TRBV2 and TRBJ2-1, with D possibly TRBD2 on 6 matching bases. The V gene's germline CDR1 is SNHLY and CDR2 FYNNEI. The CDR3 contains 13 residues. V lost 0 bases to trimming and J lost 9 bases, with 9 bases between them. CDR3 nucleotides: TGTGCCAGCAGTGAAGCGCGGGAAACTGAGCAGTTCTTC. This gives the protein CASSEARETEQFF.

This clonotype has at least ten counts. The chain carries TRBV7-2 and TRBJ1-1; TRBD1 is a possible D gene (5 bases). V gave up 4 bases and J gave up 7 bases, with 13 bases separating them. The CDR3 spans 13 residues. Germline CDR1 SGHTA, CDR2 FQGNSA. The CDR3 DNA is TGTGCCAGCAGCTCGACAGAGCAGAGTGAAGCTTTCTTT. Encoded protein: CASSSTEQSEAFF.

This clonotype has just a few counts. The J gene is TRBJ1-5, the V gene TRBV19; 9 nucleotides align to TRBD1. In germline, CDR1 is LNHDA, CDR2 SQIVND (reference sequence). The CDR3 spans 16 residues. V lost 4 bases, J lost 7 bases, and 11 bases stayed unmatched. This chain's CDR3 is CASSTRTGVGGQPQHF. CDR3 DNA sequence: TGTGCCAGTAGTACAAGGACAGGGGTTGGTGGGCAGCCCCAGCATTTT.

The rearrangement links TRBV3-1 to TRBJ1-4; D unresolved. The CDR3 spans 12 residues. V was clipped by 3 bases and J by 8 bases, with 7 bases between them. Germline assignment: CDR1 LGHDT and CDR2 YNNKEL (reference sequence). The CDR3 nucleotides read TGTGCCAGCAGCCACCAAGGGGAAAAACTGTTTTTT. This gives the protein CASSHQGEKLFF.

In the case of this clonotype: This may stem from a read error, because a much larger clone lies one nucleotide away. Here the CDR3 DNA reads TGCAGTGCTAGAGTTGCGAGAGGGACCGGGGAGCTGTTTTTT. Its protein product is CSARVARGTGELFF. The rearrangement uses TRBV20-1 and TRBJ2-2; tentatively, D is TRBD2 (5 bases). Trimming shortened V by 1 base and J by 5 bases, and 11 bases separated the two germline ends. The CDR3 length is 14 residues. CDR1 is DFQATT, CDR2 SNEGSKA, per germline (reference sequence).

This clonotype turned up a few times. This rearrangement joins TRBV19 to TRBJ1-1; TRBD1 agrees at 11 bases. The CDR3 is 15 residues long. V trimming: 7 bases; J trimming: 5 bases; junction bases outside the gene matches: 9. Per the germline V gene, CDR1 is LNHDA and CDR2 is SQIVND (reference sequence). The CDR3 loop is CASTAGTGGSTEAFF. The CDR3 DNA sequence: TGTGCCAGTACCGCTGGGACAGGGGGAAGTACTGAAGCTTTCTTT.